This record concerns one T cell receptor (beta chain) sequence. This receptor's antigen is unknown. There are no base qualities to consult, and no much larger clone falls within one base. Library prep was done by PCR. The run used an Illumina HiSeq 2500. Unique molecular identifiers were incorporated into TCR beta cDNA libraries to reduce PCR and sequencing biases. Every 1 to 10 million input T cells yielded approximately 500,000 cDNA molecules, meaning each molecule approximated one T cell. Patient libraries were prepared and sequenced with the same protocol used for the earlier healthy control dataset. Within a given batch, samples were prepared together, multiplexed and sequenced on the same HiSeq lane. From the authors' description of their analysis: Raw barcoded reads were processed with MIGEC, and single-read molecular identifier groups were discarded before consensus assembly and CDR3 extraction. VDJtools was used for post-analysis of the clonotype tables, and diversity was normalized by down-sampling every dataset to the size of the smallest sample. In repertoire overlap clustering, CDR3 amino acid sequences, but not nucleotide sequences, were matched to correct batch-related cross-sample contamination. In TCRdb, the public reads were trimmed at Q25 with fastp and aligned with MiXCR, with productive beta chains retained. Rows merge per CDR3 protein into single entries with the most common DNA and genes. The V and J calls reflect TCRdb's pipeline rather than the authors' work. This sample is represented by approximately 350,000 distinct CDR3 sequences; less than 35% of them were singletons. The ten largest account for roughly 12% of the sample.

The sample comes from a study of post-analysis software for immune sequencing data (dated by TCRdb to between 2015 and 2017). About the investigation overall: Disease courses on record covered relapsing-remitting, secondary progressive and progressive-relapsing multiple sclerosis, though some patients had no subtype annotation. The multiple sclerosis patient repertoires were compared with approximately 11 previously published healthy control repertoires from donors aged about 6 to 28 years. A subset of samples was prepared in parallel using single-end sample barcoding, then pooled and co-amplified after Illumina adapter ligation. Points the paper makes about the study in general: Compared with controls, multiple sclerosis patients had significantly lower normalized Chao1 diversity, a finding suggesting substantial peripheral T-cell clonal expansion. The control group was slightly older than the multiple sclerosis patient group. When samples were clustered directly using the F measure, samples prepared in the same batch co-clustered strongly, which prompted a batch-effect correction. Patients showed significantly higher frequencies than controls for five TRBV segments, among them TRBV5-6, TRBV5-1 and TRBV20-1.

V is pared back by 5 bases and J by 6 bases, with 25 bases lying between the germline termini. The CDR3 runs 17 amino acids, cysteine and phenylalanine included. CDR3 DNA only is kept here, 51 bases in frame from base 1. CDR1 and CDR2 were assigned from the germline V gene (reference sequence) as MNHNY and SVGAGI. To demonstrate the VDJtools post-analysis software, the study profiled TCR beta repertoires from the peripheral blood of about 13 young patients with multiple sclerosis. The multiple sclerosis patients were children and adolescents ranging in age from roughly 6 to 15 years. Sequenced input: blood. The receptor comes from a girl aged 10 to 17 with multiple sclerosis. The chain is assembled from TRBV6-6 and TRBJ1-2; 6 matching bases give a weak D call of TRBD1. At the DNA level, the sequence is TGTGCCAGCAGTAGGGGGAGAGGGCGTACTGCTGGGGATGGCTACACCTTC. This encodes CASSRGRGRTAGDGYTF.